A single sample is the source of the 2 T cell receptor beta chains below, sequenced in a study of OX40 agonist ivuxolimab in advanced cancers. Repertoires were generated with immunoSEQ multiplex PCR, while TCRdb's copy carries only in-frame clones and drops some. The sample has around 51,000 clones; around 81% are singletons. Sequencing used CD4+ or CD8+ T cells sorted from blood, obtained in a trial of the OX40 agonist ivuxolimab. The source is an adult with an advanced solid tumor such as melanoma, head and neck, liver or kidney cancer.

The chain couples TRBV4-1 to TRBJ2-1, with 10 positions matching TRBD1. The CDR3 contains 16 residues. In germline, CDR1 is MGHRA, CDR2 YSYEKL. V was pared by 3 bases and J by 2 bases, with 4 bases of the junction left unmatched. The CDR3 DNA reads TGCGCCAGCAGCCACCTCGGGACAGGGGCCTACAATGAGCAGTTCTTC. Translating gives CASSHLGTGAYNEQFF.

V gene TRBV6-5 combines with J gene TRBJ1-1, with unresolved D. The CDR3 consists of 14 residues. Germline V gene lookup returns CDR1 MNHEY and CDR2 SVGAGI. Trimming removed 6 bases from V and 1 base from J, with 12 bases in between. This CDR3 reads CASSASRGNTEAFF. The CDR3, as DNA: TGTGCCAGCAGCGCTAGTCGGGGGAACACTGAAGCTTTCTTT.